This TCR beta chain was sequenced during a study of blood T cell repertoires in COVID-19. In the study overall: COVID-19 samples collected from the United States, Italy and Spain covered acute and convalescent phases.

Assay: immunoSEQ multiplex PCR; the TCRdb copy retains only in-frame clones and omits some. The sample consists of 180,000 or so clones, nearly 90% of them appearing once. V lost 1 base, J lost 5 bases, and 17 bases lay in between. CDR1 and CDR2 (germline): MGHDK, SYGVNS. This CDR3 comprises 16 residues. This TCR was sampled from a man aged 45-65 years with acute or convalescent COVID-19. Sequencing was carried out using peripheral blood. The genes are TRBV25-1 and TRBJ1-2, with D possibly TRBD1 on 6 matching bases. The CDR3 spells CASSESIGTSVYGYTF. Written as DNA, the CDR3 is TGTGCCAGCAGTGAATCAATTGGGACATCGGTATATGGCTACACCTTC.